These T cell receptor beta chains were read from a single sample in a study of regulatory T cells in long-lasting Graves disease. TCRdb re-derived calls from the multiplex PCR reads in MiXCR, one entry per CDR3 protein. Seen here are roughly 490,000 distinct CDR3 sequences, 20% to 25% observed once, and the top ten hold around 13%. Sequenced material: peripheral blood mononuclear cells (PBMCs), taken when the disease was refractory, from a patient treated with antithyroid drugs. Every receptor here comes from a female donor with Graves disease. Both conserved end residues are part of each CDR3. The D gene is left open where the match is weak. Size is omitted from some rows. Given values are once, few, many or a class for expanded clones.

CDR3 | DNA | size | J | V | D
CASPSGGPYNGQFF | TGTGCCAGTCCTAGCGGGGGGCCCTACAATGGGCAGTTCTTC | NA | TRBJ2-1 | TRBV2 | TRBD2
CASSQEGAGHSYEQYF | TGCGCCAGCAGCCAAGAGGGGGCCGGACACTCCTACGAGCAGTACTTC | few | TRBJ2-7 | TRBV4-3 | NA
CASGLSGQETQYF | TGTGCCAGTGGCCTCAGCGGACAAGAGACCCAGTACTTC | many | TRBJ2-5 | TRBV19 | NA
CASSFSRENTEAFF | TGTGCCAGCAGCTTCTCCCGGGAGAACACTGAAGCTTTCTTT | many | TRBJ1-1 | TRBV11-2 | NA
CASSEFFDPGEQYF | TGTGCCAGCAGTGAATTTTTCGACCCGGGCGAGCAGTACTTC | few | TRBJ2-7 | TRBV25-1 | NA
CSALGGVTPYNSPLHF | TGCAGTGCGCTAGGGGGGGTTACCCCCTATAATTCACCCCTCCACTTT | many | TRBJ1-6 | TRBV20-1 | NA
CASSPQEKTQYF | TGTGCCAGCTCACCACAGGAGAAGACCCAGTACTTC | NA | TRBJ2-5 | TRBV18 | NA
CASSSTGGPANQPQHF | TGTGCCAGCAGTTCTACAGGGGGCCCTGCCAATCAGCCCCAGCATTTT | many | TRBJ1-5 | TRBV28 | TRBD1
CAISDPGEEQYF | TGTGCCATCAGTGACCCCGGGGAGGAGCAGTACTTC | NA | TRBJ2-7 | TRBV10-3 | NA
CASSQGGGRGRQPQHF | TGCGCCAGCAGCCAGGGGGGAGGCAGGGGGCGTCAGCCCCAGCATTTT | NA | TRBJ1-5 | TRBV4-1 | TRBD1
CASSSGSGPRVSQTQYF | TGTGCCAGCAGTTCGGGGTCCGGACCCCGAGTCTCACAGACCCAGTACTTC | NA | TRBJ2-5 | TRBV27 | NA
CASSRDRVIYEQYF | TGTGCCAGCAGCCGGGACAGGGTCATCTACGAGCAGTACTTC | few | TRBJ2-7 | TRBV7-8 | TRBD1
CASSYWTSGGTEAFF | TGTGCCAGCAGTTACTGGACCTCGGGTGGAACTGAAGCTTTCTTT | few | TRBJ1-1 | TRBV6-5 | NA
CSARDEGSSYDEQFF | TGCAGTGCTAGAGATGAGGGAAGCTCCTACGATGAGCAGTTCTTC | NA | TRBJ2-1 | TRBV20-1 | NA
CAISESFRGSGNTIYF | TGTGCCATCAGTGAGTCGTTCCGGGGAAGTGGAAACACCATATATTTT | NA | TRBJ1-3 | TRBV10-3 | NA
CVSSFFTGGGYTF | TGTGTCAGCAGTTTTTTTACAGGGGGAGGCTACACCTTC | NA | TRBJ1-2 | TRBV27 | TRBD1
CASSLRTGGKTQYF | TGTGCCAGCAGTTTACGTACCGGGGGGAAGACCCAGTACTTC | many | TRBJ2-5 | TRBV28 | TRBD2
CASSVRGTETQYF | TGTGCCAGCAGTGTTCGAGGGACAGAGACCCAGTACTTC | many | TRBJ2-5 | TRBV2 | NA
CASSQATRIEAVVNTEAFF | TGTGCCAGCAGCCAAGCTACCCGTATAGAGGCCGTTGTGAACACTGAAGCTTTCTTT | once | TRBJ1-1 | TRBV3-2 | NA
CASSYVYGYTF | TGTGCCAGCAGTTATGTCTATGGCTACACCTTC | many | TRBJ1-2 | TRBV28 | NA
CASSQDRGQLSGNTIYF | TGTGCCAGCAGCCAAGATCGAGGACAGCTCTCTGGAAACACCATATATTTT | once | TRBJ1-3 | TRBV3-1 | NA
CAISHEGRSSGNTIYF | TGTGCCATCAGCCATGAGGGACGGTCGTCTGGAAACACCATATATTTT | few | TRBJ1-3 | TRBV10-3 | NA
CASKDWTEQFF | TGTGCCAGCAAGGATTGGACAGAGCAGTTCTTC | NA | TRBJ2-1 | TRBV6-1 | NA
CASSLSPSGGYEQYF | TGTGCCAGCAGTTTATCACCTAGCGGGGGCTACGAGCAGTACTTC | NA | TRBJ2-7 | TRBV27 | TRBD2
CASRRTGAPNQPQHF | TGTGCCAGCAGGCGTACAGGTGCTCCGAATCAGCCCCAGCATTTT | many | TRBJ1-5 | TRBV28 | NA
CASSRRGRSYEQYF | TGTGCCAGCAGCCGTCGGGGCAGGAGCTACGAGCAGTACTTC | many | TRBJ2-7 | TRBV28 | NA
CASSQLGGTGGYTF | TGTGCCAGCAGCCAGTTGGGGGGCACGGGTGGCTACACCTTC | few | TRBJ1-2 | TRBV25-1 | NA
CASSLIGDTQYF | TGTGCCAGCAGCTTAATTGGAGATACGCAGTATTTT | few | TRBJ2-3 | TRBV7-6 | NA
CSARGTSGGAETQYF | TGCAGTGCTAGAGGGACTAGCGGGGGGGCAGAGACCCAGTACTTC | many | TRBJ2-5 | TRBV20-1 | TRBD2
CASSLRGSDTEAFF | TGTGCCAGCAGTTTAAGGGGCTCGGACACTGAAGCTTTCTTT | many | TRBJ1-1 | TRBV28 | NA
CASGFGVTSGMVNEQFF | TGTGCCAGCGGTTTCGGGGTGACTAGCGGGATGGTCAATGAGCAGTTCTTC | NA | TRBJ2-1 | TRBV12-3/TRBV12-4 | TRBD2
CASAYDSSYEQYF | TGTGCCAGCGCTTATGACAGCTCCTACGAGCAGTACTTC | NA | TRBJ2-7 | TRBV6-1 | NA
CASSLLGGVGYTGELFF | TGTGCCAGCAGTTTATTGGGAGGGGTTGGCTACACCGGGGAGCTGTTTTTT | NA | TRBJ2-2 | TRBV27 | TRBD2
CASANSRGQGTGYTF | TGTGCCAGCGCGAATTCCCGTGGACAGGGAACTGGCTACACCTTC | NA | TRBJ1-2 | TRBV6-1 | TRBD1
CSVGKPGQGAETQYF | TGCAGCGTTGGAAAGCCGGGACAGGGGGCAGAGACCCAGTACTTC | many | TRBJ2-5 | TRBV29-1 | TRBD1
CASSADGINHSPLHF | TGTGCCAGCAGCGCGGACGGAATAAATCATTCACCCCTCCACTTT | NA | TRBJ1-6 | TRBV9 | NA
CASSSRFSGNTIYF | TGTGCCAGCAGTTCCAGGTTCTCTGGAAACACCATATATTTT | many | TRBJ1-3 | TRBV12-3/TRBV12-4 | NA
CASRRRRGAHTDTQYF | TGTGCCAGCAGAAGACGGAGGGGGGCTCACACAGATACGCAGTATTTT | few | TRBJ2-3 | TRBV7-2 | NA
CASSLGPGGSSYEQYF | TGTGCCAGCAGTTTAGGGCCAGGGGGGAGCTCCTACGAGCAGTACTTC | many | TRBJ2-7 | TRBV28 | NA
CASSLGQDEQYF | TGTGCCAGCAGTTTAGGACAGGACGAGCAGTACTTC | NA | TRBJ2-7 | TRBV12-3/TRBV12-4 | NA
CASSTYRGEQYF | TGTGCCAGTAGTACCTACAGGGGCGAGCAGTACTTC | NA | TRBJ2-7 | TRBV19 | TRBD1
CASSRTINSYNEQFF | TGTGCCAGCAGCAGGACCATCAACTCCTACAATGAGCAGTTCTTC | NA | TRBJ2-1 | TRBV7-9 | NA
CASSDPGQGAKDGYTF | TGTGCCAGCAGCGACCCGGGACAGGGGGCGAAGGATGGCTACACCTTC | NA | TRBJ1-2 | TRBV12-3/TRBV12-4 | TRBD1
CATTPGTGSNEKLFF | TGTGCCACAACCCCCGGGACAGGATCTAATGAAAAACTGTTTTTT | many | TRBJ1-4 | TRBV6-1 | TRBD1
CASSWVPGANQPQHF | TGTGCCAGCAGCTGGGTTCCGGGGGCTAATCAGCCCCAGCATTTT | NA | TRBJ1-5 | TRBV7-2 | NA
CASSIEALSAGELFF | TGTGCCAGTAGTATAGAAGCTTTATCCGCCGGGGAGCTGTTTTTT | NA | TRBJ2-2 | TRBV19 | NA
CASSPTAISGELFF | TGTGCCAGCAGCCCGACCGCCATCTCCGGGGAGCTGTTTTTT | NA | TRBJ2-2 | TRBV7-3 | NA
CSARTAYMNTEAFF | TGCAGTGCTAGGACAGCCTACATGAACACTGAAGCTTTCTTT | few | TRBJ1-1 | TRBV20-1 | NA
CASSSPFGRRSGNTIYF | TGTGCCAGTAGTTCCCCCTTCGGGCGACGCTCTGGAAACACCATATATTTT | NA | TRBJ1-3 | TRBV19 | NA
CASRDYRGNNEKLFF | TGTGCCAGCAGGGATTACAGGGGAAATAATGAAAAACTGTTTTTT | many | TRBJ1-4 | TRBV7-2 | TRBD1
CASRLAGTGANVLTF | TGTGCCAGCAGATTAGCAGGGACTGGGGCCAACGTCCTGACTTTC | many | TRBJ2-6 | TRBV28 | NA
CASSYITGSVGELFF | TGTGCCAGCAGCTACATTACAGGGTCGGTCGGGGAGCTGTTTTTT | few | TRBJ2-2 | TRBV11-2 | NA
CASSLAIRSSYGYTF | TGTGCCAGCAGTTTAGCGATCCGCTCCAGCTATGGCTACACCTTC | few | TRBJ1-2 | TRBV12-3/TRBV12-4 | NA
CASSYPSGQPRETQYF | TGTGCCAGCAGTTACCCCTCCGGACAGCCAAGGGAGACCCAGTACTTC | many | TRBJ2-5 | TRBV6-2/TRBV6-3 | NA
CATSRDLTQGQPQHF | TGTGCCACCAGCAGAGATCTTACCCAGGGGCAGCCCCAGCATTTT | NA | TRBJ1-5 | TRBV15 | NA